One and the same sample provided the 16 T cell receptor beta chains below, sequenced in a study of T cell responses to AZD1222 COVID-19 vaccine. Assay used: immunoSEQ multiplex PCR; TCRdb lists only in-frame clones, some missing. The data show 70,000 to 90,000 clones, 89% seen once. The source material was peripheral blood, sampled on day 0 of AZD1222 vaccination. These receptors originate from an adult in good health.

V usage is TRBV3-1 (or the pseudogene TRBV3-2) and J usage is TRBJ1-1, with TRBD1 matching over 7 bases. The germline V gene encodes CDR1 LGHDT and CDR2 YNNKEL (reference sequence). CDR3 size: 14 residues. The junction had 8 bases not matched to a gene; V was cut back by 7 bases and J by 3 bases. CDR3 nucleotide sequence: TGTGCCAGCACCGGAGGGGGCCGGTACACTGAAGCTTTCTTT. Amino acids: CASTGGGRYTEAFF.

The V call is TRBV3-1 (or the pseudogene TRBV3-2), the J call TRBJ1-2; 7 bases are a match to TRBD1. This CDR3 has 16 residues. V shed 3 bases and J 2 bases; nucleotides not matched to a gene: 9. CDR1 is LGHDT, CDR2 YNNKEL, per germline (reference sequence). As DNA, the CDR3 is TGTGCCAGCAGCCAGCCTAGGGACAGCCGAAACTATGGCTACACCTTC. It specifies CASSQPRDSRNYGYTF.

This clone was seen a single time. The gene calls are TRBV9 and TRBJ2-3, with 9 bases lining up with TRBD1. The length of the CDR3 is 16 residues. Looked up from germline, CDR1 is SGDLS and CDR2 is YYNGEE. After removal of 1 base from V and 5 bases from J, the junction contained 8 bases not matched to a gene. Written as DNA, the CDR3 is TGTGCCAGCAGCGTAAGGGGGACAGGGTCCTTAGATACGCAGTATTTT. This gives the protein CASSVRGTGSLDTQYF.

This sequence joins TRBV2 and TRBJ1-6, with TRBD1 matching over 10 bases. V gave up 8 bases and J gave up 1 base; unmatched junction bases: 2. The CDR3 has 15 amino acids. Germline assignment: CDR1 SNHLY and CDR2 FYNNEI. The CDR3 protein is CASRDRGSYNSPLHF. CDR3 nucleotides: TGTGCCAGCCGGGACAGGGGATCCTATAATTCACCCCTCCACTTT.

This clone was picked up one time. V is TRBV10-1 and J is TRBJ2-2, with unresolved D. Germline V gene sequence: CDR1 WNHNN, CDR2 SYGVQD (reference sequence). V was shortened by 8 bases and J by 5 bases, with 15 bases between the two germline ends. The CDR3 loop spans 14 amino acids. CDR3 residues: CASGGHAGTGELFF. DNA of the CDR3: TGCGCCAGCGGTGGCCACGCCGGGACCGGGGAGCTGTTTTTT.

This clone has a single count. This rearrangement joins TRBV5-5 to TRBJ2-5; possibly TRBD2 for D (6 bases). V was cut by 3 bases and J by 1 base, with 16 bases left in between. Germline V gives CDR1 SGHKS, CDR2 YYEKEE (reference sequence). CDR3 size: 16 residues. The CDR3 is CASSSPSGLGQETQYF. CDR3 sequence (DNA): TGTGCCAGCAGCTCCCCCAGCGGGCTCGGCCAAGAGACCCAGTACTTC.

This clone was detected once. The chain links TRBV5-4 to TRBJ1-2; D remains ambiguous. V lost 0 bases and J lost 5, with 11 bases in between. The CDR3 loop spans 14 amino acids. Germline V gene lookup returns CDR1 SGHNT and CDR2 YYREEE (reference sequence). The CDR3 loop reads CASSLGRAEYGYTF. The CDR3 bases are TGTGCCAGCAGCTTGGGCAGAGCCGAGTATGGCTACACCTTC.

V and J are TRBV5-1 and TRBJ1-2; D is uncertain. The germline V and J ends were trimmed by 0 bases and 1 base, with 4 bases remaining between them. Germline V lookup: CDR1 SGHRS, CDR2 YFSETQ. The CDR3 contains 13 residues. The CDR3 here is CASSLDDNYGYTF. As DNA, the CDR3 is TGCGCCAGCAGCTTGGACGATAACTATGGCTACACCTTC.

The chain joins TRBV15 to TRBJ2-1, with 9 bases aligning to TRBD1. Trimming removed 3 bases from V and 5 bases from J; junction bases left unmatched: 5. This CDR3 is 15 amino acids long. In germline, CDR1 is LNHNV, CDR2 YYDKDF (reference sequence). CDR3 loop: CATSSRQGGHNEQFF. The DNA of the CDR3 is TGTGCCACCAGCAGTCGACAGGGGGGACACAATGAGCAGTTCTTC.

This clone was observed once. Here the CDR3 DNA reads TGTGCCAGCAGGAAGGGAACAGGGAGCACTGAAGCTTTCTTT. As protein: CASRKGTGSTEAFF. The chain combines TRBV6-5 with TRBJ1-1; D may be TRBD1 (6 bases). V was shortened by 6 bases and J by 4 bases, with 15 bases between the two germline ends. Germline-derived CDR1 and CDR2 are MNHEY and SVGAGI. The CDR3 is 14 amino acids.

This clone was recorded only once. The chain couples TRBV6-5 to TRBJ1-1; D is possibly TRBD1 (6 bases). CDR1 and CDR2 (germline): MNHEY, SVGAGI. CDR3 length: 13 residues. V lost 7 bases and J 7 bases, leaving 16 bases between the germline ends. The chain's CDR3 is CASIRGGGSEAFF. The CDR3 DNA reads TGTGCCAGCATCCGCGGGGGGGGCAGTGAAGCTTTCTTT.

A single count supports this clone. The rearrangement links TRBV5-1 to TRBJ1-6, with D perhaps TRBD1 (6 bases). This CDR3 is built from 14 residues. CDR1 is SGHRS, CDR2 YFSETQ, per germline. Trimming removed 1 base at V and 6 bases at J, with 8 bases between. Here the CDR3 reads CASSLRQANSPLHF. CDR3 coding DNA: TGCGCCAGCAGCTTGAGACAGGCTAATTCACCCCTCCACTTT.

This clone was detected once. The chain employs TRBV6-6 and TRBJ1-5; D is unresolved. CDR1 is MNHNY and CDR2 is SVGAGI in the germline V gene (reference sequence). This CDR3 comprises 13 residues. The V gene lost 7 bases and the J gene lost 2 bases, with 9 bases spanning the gap. CDR3 DNA sequence: TGTGCCAGCAATACCTTGGGCAATCAGCCCCAGCATTTT. Protein sequence: CASNTLGNQPQHF.

This chain links TRBV18 with TRBJ2-2; tentatively, D is TRBD2 (6 bases). V was trimmed by 5 bases and J by 6 bases, leaving 25 bases between them. Germline CDR1 and CDR2: KGHSH and LQKENI. The CDR3 has 18 residues. The CDR3 loop is CASSSGLRMMKGAGELFF. The CDR3 DNA is TGTGCCAGCTCATCGGGACTCCGCATGATGAAGGGTGCCGGGGAGCTGTTTTTT. The complete variable domain, with remaining parts taken from reference TRBV18 and TRBJ2-2, reads NAGVMQNPRHLVRRRGQEARLRCSPMKGHSHVYWYRQLPEEGLKFMVYLQKENIIDESGMPKERFSAEFPKEGPSILRIQQVVRGDSAAYFCASSSGLRMMKGAGELFFGEGSRLTVL.

The chain is built from TRBV6-4 and TRBJ2-3; D is undetermined. CDR1 MRHNA and CDR2 SNTAGT come from the germline V gene. V was clipped by 3 bases and J by 6 bases, with 10 bases between them. The CDR3 covers 13 residues. CDR3 sequence reads: CASSEDLGDTQYF. CDR3 in DNA: TGTGCCAGCAGTGAGGACCTTGGGGATACGCAGTATTTT.

The sample holds a few counts of this clone. This chain links TRBV28 with TRBJ1-1, with D possibly TRBD1 on 5 matching bases. Between the trimmed V and J ends, which lost 2 bases and 4 bases, there was a span of 14 bases. The germline V gene encodes CDR1 MDHEN and CDR2 SYDVKM. The CDR3 has 15 residues. CDR3 sequence reads: CASSLAGPVGTEAFF. The DNA for the CDR3 is TGTGCCAGCAGTTTAGCGGGGCCCGTCGGCACTGAAGCTTTCTTT. The variable domain in full, completed from reference TRBV28 and TRBJ1-1, reads DVKVTQSSRYLVKRTGEKVFLECVQDMDHENMFWYRQDPGLGLRLIYFSYDVKMKEKGDIPEGYSVSREKKERFSLILESASTNQTSMYLCASSLAGPVGTEAFFGQGTRLTVV.